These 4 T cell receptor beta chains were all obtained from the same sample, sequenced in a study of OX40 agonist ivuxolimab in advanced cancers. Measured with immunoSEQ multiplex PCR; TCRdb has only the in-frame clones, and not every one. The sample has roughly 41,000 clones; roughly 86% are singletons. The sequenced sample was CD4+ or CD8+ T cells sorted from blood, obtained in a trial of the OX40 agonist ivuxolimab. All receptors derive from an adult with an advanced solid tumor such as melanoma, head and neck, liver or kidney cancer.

CDR3 sequence: CASSLIGQDQETQYF. CDR3 DNA sequence: TGTGCCAGCAGCTTAATAGGACAGGATCAAGAGACCCAGTACTTC. This sequence joins TRBV7-3 and TRBJ2-5, with 7 positions matching TRBD1. Germline CDR1 and CDR2: SGHTA and FQGTGA. The CDR3 is 15 amino acids. V lost 1 base to trimming and J lost 2 bases; unmatched junction nucleotides: 4.

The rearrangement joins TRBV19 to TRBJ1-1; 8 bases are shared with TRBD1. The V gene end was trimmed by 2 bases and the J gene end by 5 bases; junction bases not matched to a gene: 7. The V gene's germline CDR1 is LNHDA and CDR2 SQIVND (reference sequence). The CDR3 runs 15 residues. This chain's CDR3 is CASSIPTGAWTEAFF. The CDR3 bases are TGTGCCAGTAGTATACCGACAGGGGCGTGGACTGAAGCTTTCTTT. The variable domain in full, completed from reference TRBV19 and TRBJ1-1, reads DGGITQSPKYLFRKEGQNVTLSCEQNLNHDAMYWYRQDPGQGLRLIYYSQIVNDFQKGDIAEGYSVSREKKESFPLTVTSAQKNPTAFYLCASSIPTGAWTEAFFGQGTRLTVV.

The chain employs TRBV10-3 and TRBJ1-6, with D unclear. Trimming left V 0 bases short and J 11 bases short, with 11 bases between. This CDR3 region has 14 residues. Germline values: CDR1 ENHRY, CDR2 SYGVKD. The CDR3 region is CAISESGVAAPLHF. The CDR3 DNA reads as TGTGCCATCAGTGAGTCTGGAGTGGCAGCACCCCTCCACTTT.

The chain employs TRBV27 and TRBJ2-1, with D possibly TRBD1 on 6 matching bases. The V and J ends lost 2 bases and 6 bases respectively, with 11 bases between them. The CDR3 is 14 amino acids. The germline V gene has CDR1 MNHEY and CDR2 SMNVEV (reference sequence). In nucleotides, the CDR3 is TGTGCCAGCAGTTTAGGTTCAGGGGTCAATGAGCAGTTCTTC. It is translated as CASSLGSGVNEQFF.